This TCR beta chain was identified during a study of early T cells in non-severe SARS-CoV-2 infection. Each CDR3 protein is one row after TCRdb ran MiXCR on the 5' RACE reads. There are about 64,000 distinct CDR3 sequences in the sample; about 4.9% occur only once, and 4.9% lies in the top ten. The V and J ends lost 3 bases and 7 bases, in that order; junction bases with no gene match: 12. This CDR3 region has 16 residues. Germline V gives CDR1 DFQATT, CDR2 SNEGSKA (reference sequence). This clonotype occurred a few times. Material: whole blood. This TCR was recovered from an adult who was a healthcare worker with PCR-confirmed SARS-CoV-2 infection or an uninfected control (not recorded which). V usage is TRBV20-1 and J usage is TRBJ2-1; 10 bases align to TRBD2. CDR3 residues: CSARPAEREGWNEQFF. CDR3 nucleotides: TGCAGTGCTAGGCCCGCCGAGCGGGAGGGCTGGAATGAGCAGTTCTTC.